These T cell receptor beta chains were read from a single sample in a study of T cells in Graves' hyperthyroidism and ophthalmopathy. In TCRdb, the multiplex PCR reads were re-called with MiXCR into one record per CDR3 protein. The repertoire holds roughly 740,000 distinct CDR3 sequences, with roughly 15% as singletons. The specimen was blood. The source is a man younger than 35 with Graves' hyperthyroidism. Both conserved end residues are part of each CDR3. The D gene is left open where the match is weak. A clone size is listed for some rows: how often the clone was seen (once, few, many), or a class if it is expanded.

clone_size	v_call	j_call	d_call	cdr3_aa	cdr3_nt
few	TRBV6-1	TRBJ2-1	TRBD1	CASSERTGGYEQFF	TGTGCCAGCAGTGAGAGGACAGGGGGGTATGAGCAGTTCTTC
few	TRBV13	TRBJ2-5	TRBD2	CASSLVQLAGVGETQYF	TGTGCCAGCAGCTTAGTTCAGTTAGCGGGAGTTGGGGAGACCCAGTACTTC
few	TRBV15	TRBJ2-7	TRBD2	CATKSGRTYEQYF	TGTGCCACCAAAAGCGGGAGGACCTACGAGCAGTACTTC
many	TRBV2	TRBJ1-2	.	CASSRDPPNGYTF	TGTGCCAGCAGTCGTGACCCTCCCAATGGCTACACCTTC
many	TRBV20-1	TRBJ1-5	.	CSASGWGRDQPQHF	TGCAGTGCTTCAGGGTGGGGGCGCGATCAGCCCCAGCATTTT
few	TRBV7-3	TRBJ2-2	TRBD1	CASSSREGQGSTGELFF	TGTGCCAGCAGCTCCAGGGAGGGACAGGGGTCCACCGGGGAGCTGTTTTTT
many	TRBV6-1	TRBJ2-1	.	CASSYGLSSGHEQFF	TGTGCCAGCAGTTACGGGCTGTCATCCGGACATGAGCAGTTCTTC
once	TRBV20-1	TRBJ1-2	.	CSAEQATGGYTF	TGCAGTGCGGAACAGGCGACTGGGGGCTACACCTTC
many	TRBV6-1	TRBJ1-2	TRBD1	CASSEGQGYGYTF	TGTGCCAGCAGTGAAGGACAGGGCTATGGCTACACCTTC
.	TRBV15	TRBJ2-5	TRBD2	CATSRDLVMGLAGALQETQYF	TGTGCCACCAGCAGAGATCTAGTAATGGGACTAGCGGGAGCTCTACAAGAGACCCAGTACTTC
.	TRBV19	TRBJ2-1	.	CASKQGGQYSYNEQFF	TGTGCCAGTAAGCAGGGCGGGCAGTACTCCTACAATGAGCAGTTCTTC
.	TRBV7-9	TRBJ2-6	.	CASSSSGGANVLTF	TGTGCCAGCAGCTCCAGCGGGGGGGCCAACGTCCTGACTTTC
few	TRBV18	TRBJ2-5	.	CASSPLFRYQQQETQYF	TGTGCCAGCTCACCACTCTTCAGATACCAACAACAAGAGACCCAGTACTTC
few	TRBV6-2/TRBV6-3	TRBJ1-1	TRBD1	CASSYSRGRDEAFF	TGTGCCAGCAGTTACAGCAGGGGGCGAGATGAAGCTTTCTTT
.	TRBV11-3	TRBJ2-2	TRBD2	CASSGLAGANTGELFF	TGTGCCAGCAGTGGGCTAGCGGGAGCAAACACCGGGGAGCTGTTTTTT
many	TRBV28	TRBJ2-1	TRBD2	CASTSGEGLGNEQFF	TGTGCCAGCACCAGCGGGGAGGGTTTAGGAAATGAGCAGTTCTTC
many	TRBV6-1	TRBJ1-1	.	CASSRQSMNTEAFF	TGTGCCAGCAGTCGACAGTCCATGAACACTGAAGCTTTCTTT
many	TRBV18	TRBJ2-7	.	CASSPLQGAGNEQYF	TGTGCCAGCTCACCACTCCAAGGGGCGGGCAACGAGCAGTACTTC
.	TRBV28	TRBJ1-2	TRBD1	CATLVGTGDGYTF	TGTGCCACCCTGGTTGGGACAGGGGATGGCTACACCTTC
few	TRBV28	TRBJ1-5	.	CASRPRYSNQPQHF	TGTGCCAGCAGACCCCGGTATAGCAATCAGCCCCAGCATTTT
few	TRBV6-2/TRBV6-3	TRBJ2-5	TRBD1	CASRDRGRQQETQYF	TGTGCCAGCAGGGACAGGGGGCGGCAACAAGAGACCCAGTACTTC
many	TRBV12-3/TRBV12-4	TRBJ2-7	.	CASSLLGLVGWEQYF	TGTGCCAGCAGTTTATTGGGTCTGGTTGGCTGGGAGCAGTACTTC
few	TRBV29-1	TRBJ2-2	.	CTAANTGELFF	TGCACAGCCGCGAACACCGGGGAGCTGTTTTTT
many	TRBV27	TRBJ1-1	TRBD1	CASGRKGGTGATSTEAFF	TGTGCCAGCGGCCGTAAGGGTGGGACAGGGGCGACGAGCACTGAAGCTTTCTTT
.	TRBV20-1	TRBJ1-1	TRBD1	CSAAQGARGTEAFF	TGCAGTGCCGCACAGGGGGCACGAGGCACTGAAGCTTTCTTT
many	TRBV18	TRBJ1-1	.	CASSPFPATEAFF	TGTGCCAGCTCACCGTTCCCGGCCACTGAAGCTTTCTTT
many	TRBV11-1	TRBJ2-3	TRBD2	CASSSRLAEDTQYF	TGTGCCAGCAGCTCGCGACTAGCTGAAGATACGCAGTATTTT
many	TRBV6-4	TRBJ2-6	.	CASSEEGAHSGANVLTF	TGTGCCAGCAGTGAGGAGGGGGCGCATTCTGGGGCCAACGTCCTGACTTTC
many	TRBV12-3/TRBV12-4	TRBJ2-7	TRBD1	CASSFLGQGVDEQYF	TGTGCCAGCAGTTTTTTGGGACAGGGGGTGGACGAGCAGTACTTC
many	TRBV28	TRBJ2-3	TRBD2	CASSNLAERTDTQYF	TGTGCCAGCAGCAACCTAGCGGAACGCACAGATACGCAGTATTTT
many	TRBV28	TRBJ2-7	.	CASSPDLRRGEQYF	TGTGCCAGCAGTCCCGATCTCCGGCGAGGCGAGCAGTACTTC
many	TRBV2	TRBJ1-1	.	CASRGGGFGAFF	TGTGCCAGCAGGGGGGGGGGCTTCGGGGCTTTCTTT
many	TRBV11-2	TRBJ1-1	.	CASSLAPNTEAFF	TGTGCCAGCAGCCTTGCCCCGAACACTGAAGCTTTCTTT
.	TRBV6-4	TRBJ2-6	TRBD1	CASSSHPGTGTGANVLTF	TGTGCCAGCAGTTCCCATCCCGGGACAGGGACTGGGGCCAACGTCCTGACTTTC
many	TRBV12-3/TRBV12-4	TRBJ1-1	.	CASSLRQTTEAFF	TGTGCCAGCAGTCTCAGACAGACTACTGAAGCTTTCTTT
.	TRBV7-2	TRBJ1-2	.	CASSLGRKNYGYTF	TGTGCCAGCAGCTTGGGACGGAAAAACTATGGCTACACCTTC
few	TRBV6-2/TRBV6-3	TRBJ2-2	TRBD1	CASSYSRGRTGELFF	TGTGCCAGCAGTTACTCGAGGGGGCGTACCGGGGAGCTGTTTTTT
many	TRBV10-3	TRBJ1-2	TRBD1	CAISESDRLGGYTF	TGTGCCATCAGTGAGTCGGACAGGTTGGGTGGCTACACCTTC
few	TRBV11-3	TRBJ2-1	TRBD1	CASNPPGQGYEQFF	TGTGCCAGCAACCCGCCGGGACAGGGCTATGAGCAGTTCTTC
many	TRBV11-2	TRBJ2-1	TRBD2	CASSLGTSGLYVYEQFF	TGTGCCAGCAGCCTCGGGACTAGCGGCCTGTACGTTTATGAGCAGTTCTTC
many	TRBV6-4	TRBJ2-5	.	CASSYNAGETQYF	TGTGCCAGCAGTTACAACGCGGGAGAGACCCAGTACTTC
many	TRBV7-6	TRBJ2-3	TRBD2	CASSLGGLAGGALDTQYF	TGTGCCAGCAGCTTAGGGGGACTAGCGGGAGGCGCTTTAGATACGCAGTATTTT
few	TRBV5-1	TRBJ2-5	.	CASRSDQTQYF	TGCGCCAGCAGATCCGACCAGACCCAGTACTTC
many	TRBV5-1	TRBJ2-7	TRBD2	CASQSQTSGTDEQYF	TGCGCCAGCCAATCCCAGACTAGCGGGACCGACGAGCAGTACTTC
.	TRBV20-1	TRBJ1-4	.	CSAFTSGTTNEKLFF	TGCAGTGCTTTCACCTCAGGGACAACTAATGAAAAACTGTTTTTT
many	TRBV20-1	TRBJ1-2	.	CSARGSSGDVYGYTF	TGCAGTGCTAGAGGAAGTAGCGGGGATGTCTATGGCTACACCTTC
.	TRBV19	TRBJ1-5	.	CASTKSNQPQHF	TGTGCCAGTACTAAGAGCAATCAGCCCCAGCATTTT
few	TRBV3-1	TRBJ2-1	TRBD2	CASSQLAGGPHEQFF	TGTGCCAGCAGCCAATTAGCGGGAGGGCCCCATGAGCAGTTCTTC
many	TRBV12-3/TRBV12-4	TRBJ2-1	TRBD1	CASSPRTGMDNEQFF	TGTGCCAGCAGTCCTAGGACAGGGATGGACAATGAGCAGTTCTTC
many	TRBV20-1	TRBJ2-5	.	CSATPVLETQYF	TGCAGTGCTACCCCCGTTTTAGAGACCCAGTACTTC